This is a list of T cell receptor beta chains from one sample in a study of Graves' ophthalmopathy and Graves' hyperthyroidism. TCRdb re-called the multiplex PCR reads with MiXCR, one entry per CDR3 protein. This sample has under 60,000 distinct CDR3 sequences, with less than 55% found just once. The sample consisted of peripheral blood. Every receptor here comes from an adult woman with Graves' ophthalmopathy. Each CDR3 is given with its conserved first and last residue. D genes are given only for firm matches. Size values are once, few and many counts, or a class for expanded clones, and some rows have none.

CDR3aa: CASSRNGQGGETQYF; CDR3nt: TGTGCCAGCAGCCGCAATGGACAGGGCGGGGAGACCCAGTACTTC; v_gene: TRBV5-6; abundance: many; j_gene: TRBJ2-5; d_gene: TRBD1
CDR3aa: CASRIPGTGGHSNQPQHF; CDR3nt: TGTGCAAGTCGCATCCCCGGGACAGGCGGTCATAGCAATCAGCCCCAGCATTTT; v_gene: TRBV12-2; abundance: many; j_gene: TRBJ1-5; d_gene: -
CDR3aa: CSAREASGYTF; CDR3nt: TGCAGTGCTAGAGAGGCTAGCGGATACACCTTC; v_gene: TRBV20-1; abundance: once; j_gene: TRBJ1-2; d_gene: -
CDR3aa: CASSPVVSLMNTEAFF; CDR3nt: TGTGCCAGCAGCCCCGTAGTCTCCTTGATGAACACTGAAGCTTTCTTT; v_gene: TRBV5-4; abundance: many; j_gene: TRBJ1-1; d_gene: -
CDR3aa: CASSIGSYNEQFF; CDR3nt: TGTGCCAGCAGCATCGGATCGTACAATGAGCAGTTCTTC; v_gene: TRBV7-2; abundance: many; j_gene: TRBJ2-1; d_gene: -
CDR3aa: CASSDHSPETQYF; CDR3nt: TGTGCTAGCAGCGACCATAGCCCAGAGACCCAGTACTTC; v_gene: TRBV7-7; abundance: many; j_gene: TRBJ2-5; d_gene: -
CDR3aa: CASRAGDTQYF; CDR3nt: TGCGCCAGCAGAGCGGGGGATACGCAGTATTTT; v_gene: TRBV5-1; abundance: many; j_gene: TRBJ2-3; d_gene: TRBD2
CDR3aa: CASSPGTSGINEQFF; CDR3nt: TGCGCCAGCAGCCCGGGGACTAGCGGGATTAATGAGCAGTTCTTC; v_gene: TRBV4-3; abundance: many; j_gene: TRBJ2-1; d_gene: TRBD2
CDR3aa: CASSLAGSYNEQFF; CDR3nt: TGTGCTAGCAGCTTAGCGGGCTCCTACAATGAGCAGTTCTTC; v_gene: TRBV7-7; abundance: -; j_gene: TRBJ2-1; d_gene: TRBD2
CDR3aa: CASNPFRSAQPKNIQYF; CDR3nt: TGTGCCAGCAACCCTTTTCGGTCAGCACAGCCTAAAAACATTCAGTACTTC; v_gene: TRBV5-8; abundance: -; j_gene: TRBJ2-4; d_gene: -
CDR3aa: CASSVTSGGIDTQYF; CDR3nt: TGCGCCAGCAGCGTTACTAGCGGGGGGATTGATACGCAGTATTTT; v_gene: TRBV4-3; abundance: once; j_gene: TRBJ2-3; d_gene: TRBD2
CDR3aa: CASLAQGGGGELFF; CDR3nt: TGTGCCAGTTTAGCACAGGGAGGTGGCGGGGAGCTGTTTTTT; v_gene: TRBV3-1; abundance: many; j_gene: TRBJ2-2; d_gene: -
CDR3aa: CSGSYNEQFF; CDR3nt: TGCAGCGGGAGCTACAATGAGCAGTTCTTC; v_gene: TRBV29-1; abundance: -; j_gene: TRBJ2-1; d_gene: -
CDR3aa: CATSDPRGTGTGYTF; CDR3nt: TGTGCCACCAGTGACCCTCGCGGGACAGGGACCGGCTACACCTTC; v_gene: TRBV24-1; abundance: medium-sized; j_gene: TRBJ1-2; d_gene: TRBD1
CDR3aa: CASSDSSGRDTGELFF; CDR3nt: TGTGCCAGCAGTGACTCTAGCGGGAGAGACACCGGGGAGCTGTTTTTT; v_gene: TRBV6-4; abundance: many; j_gene: TRBJ2-2; d_gene: TRBD2
CDR3aa: CASRVSGRLADTQYF; CDR3nt: TGTGCCAGCAGGGTTAGCGGGAGGTTGGCAGATACGCAGTATTTT; v_gene: TRBV28; abundance: many; j_gene: TRBJ2-3; d_gene: TRBD2
CDR3aa: CASSPRGQRNSPLHF; CDR3nt: TGTGCCAGCAGCCCCCGAGGACAGCGGAATTCACCCCTCCACTTT; v_gene: TRBV7-2; abundance: -; j_gene: TRBJ1-6; d_gene: -
CDR3aa: CASSQPSDEKLFF; CDR3nt: TGTGCCAGCAGCCAACCCTCAGATGAAAAACTGTTTTTT; v_gene: TRBV14; abundance: -; j_gene: TRBJ1-4; d_gene: -
CDR3aa: CASSLQLGELFF; CDR3nt: TGTGCCAGCAGCTTACAGTTAGGGGAGCTGTTTTTT; v_gene: TRBV7-3; abundance: -; j_gene: TRBJ2-2; d_gene: -
CDR3aa: CASSPIQFGYEQYF; CDR3nt: TGTGCCAGCAGTCCCATCCAATTTGGGTACGAGCAGTACTTC; v_gene: TRBV27; abundance: many; j_gene: TRBJ2-7; d_gene: -
CDR3aa: CASSREQGGGQPQHF; CDR3nt: TGTGCCAGCAGTAGAGAACAGGGAGGAGGTCAGCCCCAGCATTTT; v_gene: TRBV6-6; abundance: -; j_gene: TRBJ1-5; d_gene: -
CDR3aa: CASSLDLASRETQYF; CDR3nt: TGTGCCAGCAGCTTAGACTTGGCTAGCCGAGAGACCCAGTACTTC; v_gene: TRBV11-2; abundance: many; j_gene: TRBJ2-5; d_gene: -
CDR3aa: CASSEGQYRDEQYF; CDR3nt: TGTGCCAGCAGTGAAGGACAATACAGGGACGAGCAGTACTTC; v_gene: TRBV6-1; abundance: many; j_gene: TRBJ2-7; d_gene: -
CDR3aa: CSARAGQPQHF; CDR3nt: TGCAGTGCTAGAGCGGGACAGCCCCAGCATTTT; v_gene: TRBV20-1; abundance: -; j_gene: TRBJ1-5; d_gene: -
CDR3aa: CATSVSGANVLTF; CDR3nt: TGTGCCACCAGTGTATCCGGGGCCAACGTCCTGACTTTC; v_gene: TRBV24-1; abundance: -; j_gene: TRBJ2-6; d_gene: -
CDR3aa: CASSLAWGGTEAFF; CDR3nt: TGCGCCAGCAGCTTGGCCTGGGGAGGAACTGAAGCTTTCTTT; v_gene: TRBV5-1; abundance: -; j_gene: TRBJ1-1; d_gene: -
CDR3aa: CASSSPRDGTNQPQHF; CDR3nt: TGTGCCAGCAGTTCCCCGCGGGACGGGACGAATCAGCCCCAGCATTTT; v_gene: TRBV28; abundance: many; j_gene: TRBJ1-5; d_gene: -
CDR3aa: CASSLETSGYEQYF; CDR3nt: TGTGCCAGCAGCTTAGAAACTAGCGGGTACGAGCAGTACTTC; v_gene: TRBV11-2; abundance: -; j_gene: TRBJ2-7; d_gene: TRBD2
CDR3aa: CATSSYGGTYEQYF; CDR3nt: TGTGCCACCAGCAGCTATGGGGGCACCTACGAGCAGTACTTC; v_gene: TRBV15; abundance: medium-sized; j_gene: TRBJ2-7; d_gene: -
CDR3aa: CSLGADSNTQYF; CDR3nt: TGCAGCTTAGGAGCTGACTCAAATACGCAGTATTTT; v_gene: TRBV29-1; abundance: -; j_gene: TRBJ2-3; d_gene: -
CDR3aa: CATSASTSGSNEQFF; CDR3nt: TGTGCCACCAGTGCATCGACTAGCGGGAGCAATGAGCAGTTCTTC; v_gene: TRBV24-1; abundance: -; j_gene: TRBJ2-1; d_gene: TRBD2
CDR3aa: CASSPYPGRDVETQYF; CDR3nt: TGTGCCAGCAGCCCCTACCCGGGACGGGACGTAGAGACCCAGTACTTC; v_gene: TRBV7-9; abundance: many; j_gene: TRBJ2-5; d_gene: -
CDR3aa: CASSLSHNEQFF; CDR3nt: TGTGCCAGCAGTTTAAGTCACAATGAGCAGTTCTTC; v_gene: TRBV6-5; abundance: -; j_gene: TRBJ2-1; d_gene: -
CDR3aa: CASSDRGTGPSNGYTF; CDR3nt: TGTGCCAGCAGCGACAGGGGGACAGGGCCCTCCAATGGCTACACCTTC; v_gene: TRBV11-2; abundance: -; j_gene: TRBJ1-2; d_gene: TRBD1
CDR3aa: CASSQDSLSYEQYF; CDR3nt: TGTGCCAGCAGCCAGGACAGTCTCTCCTACGAGCAGTACTTC; v_gene: TRBV7-9; abundance: -; j_gene: TRBJ2-7; d_gene: -
CDR3aa: CASSLVPGVMGTEAFF; CDR3nt: TGCGCCAGCAGCTTAGTTCCGGGAGTGATGGGGACTGAAGCTTTCTTT; v_gene: TRBV7-8; abundance: -; j_gene: TRBJ1-1; d_gene: -
CDR3aa: CASSLVAASSYGYTF; CDR3nt: TGCGCCAGCAGCCTGGTGGCAGCCTCTTCCTATGGCTACACCTTC; v_gene: TRBV4-1; abundance: many; j_gene: TRBJ1-2; d_gene: -
CDR3aa: CASSMSGRSQGQFF; CDR3nt: TGTGCCAGTAGTATGAGCGGGAGGTCCCAAGGGCAGTTCTTC; v_gene: TRBV19; abundance: medium-sized; j_gene: TRBJ2-1; d_gene: TRBD2
CDR3aa: CATLGTTYEQYF; CDR3nt: TGTGCCACACTGGGAACTACCTACGAGCAGTACTTC; v_gene: TRBV19; abundance: medium-sized; j_gene: TRBJ2-7; d_gene: -
CDR3aa: CASGTGGNTGELFF; CDR3nt: TGTGCCAGTGGGACAGGGGGCAACACCGGGGAGCTGTTTTTT; v_gene: TRBV19; abundance: many; j_gene: TRBJ2-2; d_gene: TRBD1
CDR3aa: CASSPRASGSRDTQYF; CDR3nt: TGTGCCAGCAGCCCCCGTGCTAGCGGGAGTCGGGATACGCAGTATTTT; v_gene: TRBV9; abundance: many; j_gene: TRBJ2-3; d_gene: TRBD2
CDR3aa: CASSLEAGVNYGYTF; CDR3nt: TGCGCCAGCAGCTTGGAGGCAGGGGTTAACTATGGCTACACCTTC; v_gene: TRBV5-1; abundance: many; j_gene: TRBJ1-2; d_gene: -
CDR3aa: CASSLSSREQYF; CDR3nt: TGTGCCAGCAGCTTGAGCAGCCGCGAGCAGTACTTC; v_gene: TRBV5-5; abundance: many; j_gene: TRBJ2-7; d_gene: -
CDR3aa: CASSEGLAETDTQYF; CDR3nt: TGTGCCAGCAGTGAGGGACTAGCGGAGACAGATACGCAGTATTTT; v_gene: TRBV12-3/TRBV12-4; abundance: many; j_gene: TRBJ2-3; d_gene: TRBD2
CDR3aa: CSARVSRLAGTGELFF; CDR3nt: TGCAGTGCTAGAGTCTCACGACTAGCGGGTACCGGGGAGCTGTTTTTT; v_gene: TRBV20-1; abundance: many; j_gene: TRBJ2-2; d_gene: TRBD2
CDR3aa: CASLTGTGTSQYF; CDR3nt: TGTGCCAGCCTTACCGGGACAGGCACGTCCCAGTACTTC; v_gene: TRBV28; abundance: many; j_gene: TRBJ2-7; d_gene: TRBD1
CDR3aa: CASSLGGRPPGTQYF; CDR3nt: TGTGCCAGCAGCTTGGGCGGGAGGCCTCCGGGGACCCAGTACTTC; v_gene: TRBV5-4; abundance: many; j_gene: TRBJ2-5; d_gene: TRBD2
CDR3aa: CSARQEWSGNQPQHF; CDR3nt: TGCAGTGCTAGACAGGAATGGTCTGGCAATCAGCCCCAGCATTTT; v_gene: TRBV20-1; abundance: many; j_gene: TRBJ1-5; d_gene: -
CDR3aa: CASSKGAMNSPLHF; CDR3nt: TGTGCCAGCAGCAAAGGGGCAATGAATTCACCCCTCCACTTT; v_gene: TRBV25-1; abundance: medium-sized; j_gene: TRBJ1-6; d_gene: -
CDR3aa: CATGTGANEKPFF; CDR3nt: TGTGCCACGGGGACAGGCGCGAATGAAAAACCGTTTTTT; v_gene: TRBV2; abundance: -; j_gene: TRBJ1-4; d_gene: TRBD1
CDR3aa: CASSLGTGGSYEQYF; CDR3nt: TGTGCCAGCTCACTAGGGACAGGGGGCTCCTACGAGCAGTACTTC; v_gene: TRBV18; abundance: -; j_gene: TRBJ2-7; d_gene: TRBD1
CDR3aa: CAWNRGRAQDTQYF; CDR3nt: TGTGCCTGGAATCGAGGGAGGGCCCAAGATACGCAGTATTTT; v_gene: TRBV30; abundance: -; j_gene: TRBJ2-3; d_gene: TRBD2
CDR3aa: CATSRDQAGRGDEQYF; CDR3nt: TGTGCCACCAGCAGAGATCAGGCCGGGAGAGGGGACGAGCAGTACTTC; v_gene: TRBV15; abundance: medium-sized; j_gene: TRBJ2-7; d_gene: -
CDR3aa: CSARDLLRPGNTIYF; CDR3nt: TGCAGTGCTAGAGATCTTTTGAGGCCTGGAAACACCATATATTTT; v_gene: TRBV20-1; abundance: -; j_gene: TRBJ1-3; d_gene: -
CDR3aa: CASSQDWSGSANEQFF; CDR3nt: TGCGCCAGCAGCCAAGATTGGAGCGGGTCAGCCAATGAGCAGTTCTTC; v_gene: TRBV4-3; abundance: many; j_gene: TRBJ2-1; d_gene: -
CDR3aa: CASSEDRGFGEQFF; CDR3nt: TGTGCCAGCAGCGAAGACAGGGGATTTGGTGAGCAGTTCTTC; v_gene: TRBV5-6; abundance: many; j_gene: TRBJ2-1; d_gene: TRBD1
CDR3aa: CASSQGRGLNTGELFF; CDR3nt: TGTGCCAGCAGCCAAGGACGGGGACTGAACACCGGGGAGCTGTTTTTT; v_gene: TRBV3-2; abundance: -; j_gene: TRBJ2-2; d_gene: -
CDR3aa: CASSPNGGGYTF; CDR3nt: TGTGCCAGCAGCCCAAACGGTGGTGGCTACACCTTC; v_gene: TRBV7-9; abundance: -; j_gene: TRBJ1-2; d_gene: -
CDR3aa: CASSAGNTGEQYF; CDR3nt: TGTGCCAGCAGTGCAGGGAACACCGGGGAGCAGTACTTC; v_gene: TRBV6-4; abundance: few; j_gene: TRBJ2-5; d_gene: -
CDR3aa: CASSLAAGGRNEQPQHF; CDR3nt: TGTGCCAGCAGCTTAGCGGCGGGAGGTAGGAATGAGCAGCCCCAGCATTTT; v_gene: TRBV7-8; abundance: once; j_gene: TRBJ1-5; d_gene: -